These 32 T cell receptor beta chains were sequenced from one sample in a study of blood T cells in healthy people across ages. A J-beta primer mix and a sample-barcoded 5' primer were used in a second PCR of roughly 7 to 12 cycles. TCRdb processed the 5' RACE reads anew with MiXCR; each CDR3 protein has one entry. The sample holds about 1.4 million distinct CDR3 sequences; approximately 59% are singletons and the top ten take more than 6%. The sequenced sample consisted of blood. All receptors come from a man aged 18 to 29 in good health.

CDR3 protein: CGAAGGSYEQYF. DNA for the CDR3: TGTGGTGCGGCGGGAGGCTCCTACGAGCAGTACTTC. The chain is built from TRBV28 and TRBJ2-7; 8 bases fit TRBD2. The CDR3 has 12 amino acids. Germline V lookup: CDR1 MDHEN, CDR2 SYDVKM.

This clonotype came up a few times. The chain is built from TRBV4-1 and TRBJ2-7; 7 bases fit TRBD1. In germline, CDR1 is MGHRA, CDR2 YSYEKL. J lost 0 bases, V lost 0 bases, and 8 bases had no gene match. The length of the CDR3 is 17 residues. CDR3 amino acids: CASSQDFRQGSSYEQYF. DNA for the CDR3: TGCGCCAGCAGCCAAGACTTTAGACAGGGTAGCTCCTACGAGCAGTACTTC.

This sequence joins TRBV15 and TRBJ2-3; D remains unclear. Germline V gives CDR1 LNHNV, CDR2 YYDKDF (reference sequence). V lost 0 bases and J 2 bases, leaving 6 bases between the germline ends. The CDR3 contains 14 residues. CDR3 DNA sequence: TGTGCCACCAGCAGAGAGCAGCCCACAGATACGCAGTATTTT. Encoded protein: CATSREQPTDTQYF.

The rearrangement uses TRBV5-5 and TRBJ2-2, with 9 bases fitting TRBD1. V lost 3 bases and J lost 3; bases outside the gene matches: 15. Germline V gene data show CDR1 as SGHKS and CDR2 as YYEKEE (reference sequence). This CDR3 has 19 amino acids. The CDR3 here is CASSSPIWGQGRDTGELFF. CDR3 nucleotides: TGTGCCAGCAGCTCCCCCATATGGGGACAGGGACGCGACACCGGGGAGCTGTTTTTT.

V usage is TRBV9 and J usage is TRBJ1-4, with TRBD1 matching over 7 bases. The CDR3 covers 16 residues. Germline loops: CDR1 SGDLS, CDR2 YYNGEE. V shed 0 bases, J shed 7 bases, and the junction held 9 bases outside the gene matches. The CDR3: CASSVAQGGGGEKLFF. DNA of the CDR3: TGTGCCAGCAGCGTAGCCCAGGGAGGGGGCGGTGAAAAACTGTTTTTT. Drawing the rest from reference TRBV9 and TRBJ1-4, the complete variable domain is DSGVTQTPKHLITATGQRVTLRCSPRSGDLSVYWYQQSLDQGLQFLIQYYNGEERAKGNILERFSAQQFPDLHSELNLSSLELGDSALYFCASSVAQGGGGEKLFFGSGTQLSVL.

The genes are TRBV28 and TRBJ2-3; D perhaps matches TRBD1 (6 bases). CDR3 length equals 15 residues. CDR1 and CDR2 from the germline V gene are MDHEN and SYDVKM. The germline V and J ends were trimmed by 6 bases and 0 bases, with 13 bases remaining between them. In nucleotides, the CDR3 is TGTGCCAGCAGCCGACCGGGACACAGCACAGATACGCAGTATTTT. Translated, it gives CASSRPGHSTDTQYF.

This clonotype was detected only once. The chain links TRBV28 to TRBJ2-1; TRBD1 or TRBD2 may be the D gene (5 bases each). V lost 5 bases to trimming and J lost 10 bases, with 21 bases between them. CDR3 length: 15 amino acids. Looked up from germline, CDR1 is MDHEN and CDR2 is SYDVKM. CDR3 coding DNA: TGTGCCAGCAGTGCCATGAGGATGGGGGTGAACGAGCAGTTCTTC. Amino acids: CASSAMRMGVNEQFF. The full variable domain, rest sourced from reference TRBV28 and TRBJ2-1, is DVKVTQSSRYLVKRTGEKVFLECVQDMDHENMFWYRQDPGLGLRLIYFSYDVKMKEKGDIPEGYSVSREKKERFSLILESASTNQTSMYLCASSAMRMGVNEQFFGPGTRLTVL.

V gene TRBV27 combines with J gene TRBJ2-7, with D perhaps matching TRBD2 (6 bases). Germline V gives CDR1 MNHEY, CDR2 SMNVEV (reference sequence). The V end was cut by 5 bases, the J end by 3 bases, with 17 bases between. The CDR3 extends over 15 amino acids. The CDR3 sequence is CASSTRAGTGYEQYF. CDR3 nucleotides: TGTGCCAGCAGTACCCGAGCGGGTACGGGCTACGAGCAGTACTTC.

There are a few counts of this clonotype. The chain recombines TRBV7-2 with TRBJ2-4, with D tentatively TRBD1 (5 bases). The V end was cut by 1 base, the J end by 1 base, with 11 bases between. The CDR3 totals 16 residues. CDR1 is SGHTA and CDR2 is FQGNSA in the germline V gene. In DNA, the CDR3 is TGTGCCAGCAGCTTAGGAGCAGGGTCGGCCAAAAACATTCAGTACTTC. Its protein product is CASSLGAGSAKNIQYF.

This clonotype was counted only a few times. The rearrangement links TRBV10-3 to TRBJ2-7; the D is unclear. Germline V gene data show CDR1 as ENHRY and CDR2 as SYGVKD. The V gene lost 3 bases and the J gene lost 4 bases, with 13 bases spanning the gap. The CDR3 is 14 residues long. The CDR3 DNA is TGTGCCATCAGTGAAGCAGAACCGCCTTACGAGCAGTACTTC. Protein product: CAISEAEPPYEQYF.

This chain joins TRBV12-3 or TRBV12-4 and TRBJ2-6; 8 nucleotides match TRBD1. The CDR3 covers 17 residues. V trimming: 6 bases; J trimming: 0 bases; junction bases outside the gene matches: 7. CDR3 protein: CASRETGDHSGANVLTF. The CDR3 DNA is TGTGCCAGCAGGGAGACAGGGGATCACTCTGGGGCCAACGTCCTGACTTTC.

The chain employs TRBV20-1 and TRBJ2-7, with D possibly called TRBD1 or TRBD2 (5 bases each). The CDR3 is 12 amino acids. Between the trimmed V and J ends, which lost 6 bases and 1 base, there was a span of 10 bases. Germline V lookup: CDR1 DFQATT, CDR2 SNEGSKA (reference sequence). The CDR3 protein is CSATGPSYEQYF. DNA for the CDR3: TGCAGTGCAACGGGGCCTTCCTACGAGCAGTACTTC.

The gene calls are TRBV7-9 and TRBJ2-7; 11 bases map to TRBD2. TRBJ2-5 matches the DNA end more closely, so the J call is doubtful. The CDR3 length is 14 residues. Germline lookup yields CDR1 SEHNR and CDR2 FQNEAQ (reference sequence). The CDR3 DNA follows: TGTGCTACACTAGCGGGGGCTCTCCAAGAGACCCAGTACTTC. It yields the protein CATLAGALQETQYF.

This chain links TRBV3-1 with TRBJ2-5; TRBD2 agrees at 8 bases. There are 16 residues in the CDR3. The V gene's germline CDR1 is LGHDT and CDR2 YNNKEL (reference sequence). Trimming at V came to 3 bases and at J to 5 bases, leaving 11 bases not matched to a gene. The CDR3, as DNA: TGTGCCAGCAGCCATCGTATCGGGGGGGCCGGGGAGACCCAGTACTTC. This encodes CASSHRIGGAGETQYF.

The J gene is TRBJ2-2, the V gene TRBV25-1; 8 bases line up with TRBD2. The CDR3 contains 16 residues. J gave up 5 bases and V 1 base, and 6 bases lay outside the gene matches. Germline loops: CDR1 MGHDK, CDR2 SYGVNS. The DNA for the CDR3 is TGTGCCAGCAGTGAATCCCCTGGCGGGGGGACCGGGGAGCTGTTTTTT. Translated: CASSESPGGGTGELFF.

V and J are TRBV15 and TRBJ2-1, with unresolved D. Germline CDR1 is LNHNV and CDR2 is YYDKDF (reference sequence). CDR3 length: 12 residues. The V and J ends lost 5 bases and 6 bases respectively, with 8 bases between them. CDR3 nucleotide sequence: TGTGCCACCAGCGGCGGTATCAATGAGCAGTTCTTC. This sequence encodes CATSGGINEQFF.

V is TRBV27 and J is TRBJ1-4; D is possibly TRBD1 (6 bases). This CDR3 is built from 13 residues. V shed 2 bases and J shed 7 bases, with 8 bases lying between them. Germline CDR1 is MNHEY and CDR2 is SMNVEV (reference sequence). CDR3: CASSLDRTEKLFF. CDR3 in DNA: TGTGCCAGCAGTTTAGACAGGACTGAAAAACTGTTTTTT.

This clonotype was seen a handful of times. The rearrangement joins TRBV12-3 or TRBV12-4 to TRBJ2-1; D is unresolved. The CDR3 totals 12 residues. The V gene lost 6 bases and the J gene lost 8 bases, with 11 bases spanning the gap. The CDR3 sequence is CASSPHRHEQFF. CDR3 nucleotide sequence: TGTGCCAGCAGCCCGCATCGGCATGAGCAGTTCTTC.

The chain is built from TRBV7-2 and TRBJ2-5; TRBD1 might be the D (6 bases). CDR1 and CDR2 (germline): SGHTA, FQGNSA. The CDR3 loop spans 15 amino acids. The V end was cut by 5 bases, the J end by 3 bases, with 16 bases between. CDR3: CASSPAGTLEETQYF. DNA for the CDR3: TGTGCCAGCAGCCCAGCCGGGACACTCGAAGAGACCCAGTACTTC.

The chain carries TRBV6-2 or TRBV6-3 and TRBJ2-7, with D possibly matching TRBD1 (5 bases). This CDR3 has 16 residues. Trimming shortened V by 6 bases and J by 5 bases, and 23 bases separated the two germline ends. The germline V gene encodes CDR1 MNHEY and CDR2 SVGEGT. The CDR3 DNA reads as TGTGCCAGCAGCCAACGACAGCCCGCAGCTACCGACGAGCAGTACTTC. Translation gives CASSQRQPAATDEQYF.

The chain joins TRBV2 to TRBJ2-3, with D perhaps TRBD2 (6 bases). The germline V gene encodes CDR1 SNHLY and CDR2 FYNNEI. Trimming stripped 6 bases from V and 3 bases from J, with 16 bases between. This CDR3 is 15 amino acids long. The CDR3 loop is CASRTSLAKTDTQYF. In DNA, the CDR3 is TGTGCCAGCAGGACCAGCCTAGCGAAAACAGATACGCAGTATTTT.

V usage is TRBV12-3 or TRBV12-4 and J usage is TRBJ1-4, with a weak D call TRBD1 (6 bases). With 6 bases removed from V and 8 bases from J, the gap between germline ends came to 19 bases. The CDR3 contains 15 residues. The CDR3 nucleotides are TGTGCCAGCAGCCCGGCCAACAGGGTGCAAGAAAAACTGTTTTTT. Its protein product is CASSPANRVQEKLFF.

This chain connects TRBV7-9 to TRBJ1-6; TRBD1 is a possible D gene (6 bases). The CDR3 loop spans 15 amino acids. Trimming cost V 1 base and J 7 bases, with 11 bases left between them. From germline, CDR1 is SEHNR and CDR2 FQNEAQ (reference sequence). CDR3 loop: CASSLVTGKNSPLHF. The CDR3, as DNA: TGTGCCAGCAGCTTAGTCACAGGGAAGAATTCACCCCTCCACTTT.

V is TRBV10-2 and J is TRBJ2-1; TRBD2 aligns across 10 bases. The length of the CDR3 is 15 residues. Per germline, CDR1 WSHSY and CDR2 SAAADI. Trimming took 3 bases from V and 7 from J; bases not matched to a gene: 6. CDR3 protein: CASSDPSGRANEQFF. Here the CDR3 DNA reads TGCGCCAGCAGTGACCCTAGCGGGAGAGCGAATGAGCAGTTCTTC.

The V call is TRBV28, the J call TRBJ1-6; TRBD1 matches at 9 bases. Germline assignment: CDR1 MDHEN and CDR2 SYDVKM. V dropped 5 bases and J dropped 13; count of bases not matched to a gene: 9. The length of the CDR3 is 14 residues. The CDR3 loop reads CASSDRDRDPPLHF. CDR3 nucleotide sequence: TGTGCCAGCAGTGACCGGGACAGGGATCCTCCCCTCCACTTT.

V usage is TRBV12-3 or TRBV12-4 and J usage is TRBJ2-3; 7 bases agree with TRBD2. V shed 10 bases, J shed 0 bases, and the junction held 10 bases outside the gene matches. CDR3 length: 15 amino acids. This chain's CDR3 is CATSVSGASTDTQYF. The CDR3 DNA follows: TGTGCCACCAGCGTCAGCGGGGCAAGCACAGATACGCAGTATTTT.

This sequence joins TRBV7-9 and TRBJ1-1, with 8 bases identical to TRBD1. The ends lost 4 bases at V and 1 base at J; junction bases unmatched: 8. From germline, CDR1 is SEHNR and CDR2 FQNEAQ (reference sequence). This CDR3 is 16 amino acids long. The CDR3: CASSSLGQGSNTEAFF. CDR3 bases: TGTGCCAGCAGCTCGCTAGGACAGGGTTCGAACACTGAAGCTTTCTTT.

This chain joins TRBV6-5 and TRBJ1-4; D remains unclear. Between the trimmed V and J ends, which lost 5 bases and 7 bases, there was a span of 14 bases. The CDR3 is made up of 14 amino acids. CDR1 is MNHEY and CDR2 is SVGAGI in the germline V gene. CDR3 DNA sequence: TGTGCCAGCAGTACGTCCTATGGTGGTGAAAAACTGTTTTTT. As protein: CASSTSYGGEKLFF.

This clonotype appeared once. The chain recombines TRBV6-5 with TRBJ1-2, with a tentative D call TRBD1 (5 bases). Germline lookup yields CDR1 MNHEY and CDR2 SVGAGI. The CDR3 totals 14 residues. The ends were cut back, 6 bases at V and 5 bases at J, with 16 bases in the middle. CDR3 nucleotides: TGTGCCAGCAGGGGGTCGGGACGGCGATATGGCTACACCTTC. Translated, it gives CASRGSGRRYGYTF.

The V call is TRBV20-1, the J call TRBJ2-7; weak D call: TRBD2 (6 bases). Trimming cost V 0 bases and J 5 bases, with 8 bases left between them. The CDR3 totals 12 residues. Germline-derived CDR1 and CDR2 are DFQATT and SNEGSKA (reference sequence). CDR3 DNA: TGCAGTGCTAGAGATGCGGGACACGAGCAGTACTTC. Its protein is CSARDAGHEQYF.

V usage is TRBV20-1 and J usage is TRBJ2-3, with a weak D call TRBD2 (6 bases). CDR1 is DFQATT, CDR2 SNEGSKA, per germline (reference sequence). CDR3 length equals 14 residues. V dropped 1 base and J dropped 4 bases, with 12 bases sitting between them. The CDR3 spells CSARGPTRADTQYF. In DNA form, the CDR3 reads TGCAGTGCTAGAGGGCCGACTAGGGCAGATACGCAGTATTTT.

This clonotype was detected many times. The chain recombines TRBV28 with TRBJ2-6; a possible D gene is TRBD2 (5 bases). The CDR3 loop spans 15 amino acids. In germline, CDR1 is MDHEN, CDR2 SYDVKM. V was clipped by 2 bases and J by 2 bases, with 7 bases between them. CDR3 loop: CASSLVGTGANVLTF. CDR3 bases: TGTGCCAGCAGTTTAGTCGGGACTGGGGCCAACGTCCTGACTTTC.